This T cell receptor beta chain is drawn from a study of shared clonotypes between healthy human individuals. Study outcomes and limitations: Clonotype sharing across donors was expected to vary with sequencing depth. Clonotypes not shared had lower generation probabilities than those common to all four donors.

Negatively enriched CD4+ T cells were divided by CD45RA into naive and memory. Several immunoSEQ 96-well plates shared each subset's DNA, each plate a replicate. This table comes from immunoSEQ multiplex PCR, and its TCRdb copy is limited to in-frame clones, with some not included. The sample contains more than 500,000 clones, more than 95% of which appear only once. For this clone: Its target is unknown.

The material sequenced was naive CD4+ T cells sorted from blood. Specified subset: CD45RA+ positively selected. This TCR derives from a woman aged 30 to 39 in good health.

For the CDR3, the DNA is TGTGCCAGCAGCACAACGACTAGCGGGTCCCACGAGCAGTACTTC. This encodes CASSTTTSGSHEQYF. The chain combines TRBV28 with TRBJ2-7; 10 bases map to TRBD2. J lost 5 bases, V lost 6 bases, and 10 bases had no gene match. Germline CDR1 reads MDHEN; CDR2 reads SYDVKM. The CDR3 has 15 residues.